A single sample gave rise to the 24 T cell receptor beta chains below, sequenced in a study of CD8 T cells in Susac syndrome. Reverse transcription of about 0.45 to 1 ug RNA was performed with random hexamers. TCRdb re-called the immunoSEQ multiplex PCR reads through MiXCR, storing one row per CDR3 protein. In the table there are around 190,000 distinct CDR3 sequences, roughly 94% of which are singletons. The specimen sequenced was CD4+ T cells from PBMCs. Receptors originate from a human donor in good health.

This chain links TRBV20-1 with TRBJ2-1; 12 nucleotides line up with TRBD2. J was trimmed by 7 bases and V by 6 bases; bases with no gene match: 13. The CDR3 has 16 residues. Germline V gives CDR1 DFQATT, CDR2 SNEGSKA (reference sequence). Written as DNA, the CDR3 is TGCAGTGCCTCTCTAGCCCTAGCGGGAGGGAGGAATGAGCAGTTCTTC. The encoded protein is CSASLALAGGRNEQFF.

The V call is TRBV18, the J call TRBJ2-1; D unresolved. Trimming pared 2 bases from V and 0 bases from J, leaving 8 bases between. The CDR3 spans 15 residues. Germline V lookup: CDR1 KGHSH, CDR2 LQKENI. The CDR3 here is CASSPAVNSYNEQFF. DNA of the CDR3: TGTGCCAGCTCACCAGCAGTGAACTCCTACAATGAGCAGTTCTTC. Complete variable domain (other parts from reference TRBV18 and TRBJ2-1): NAGVMQNPRHLVRRRGQEARLRCSPMKGHSHVYWYRQLPEEGLKFMVYLQKENIIDESGMPKERFSAEFPKEGPSILRIQQVVRGDSAAYFCASSPAVNSYNEQFFGPGTRLTVL.

The V gene is TRBV4-1, the J gene TRBJ1-5; D is undetermined. V shed 1 base and J shed 0 bases, with 13 bases lying between them. This CDR3 contains 17 residues. CDR1 MGHRA and CDR2 YSYEKL come from the germline V gene. CDR3 sequence: CASSQALGIYSNQPQHF. The CDR3 DNA reads TGCGCCAGCAGCCAAGCCCTTGGGATATATAGCAATCAGCCCCAGCATTTT.

This rearrangement joins TRBV27 to TRBJ2-1; a weak D match, TRBD1 (6 bases). The V gene lost 8 bases and the J gene lost 4 bases, with 18 bases spanning the gap. Germline lookup yields CDR1 MNHEY and CDR2 SMNVEV (reference sequence). CDR3 size: 15 residues. In DNA, the CDR3 is TGTGCCAGCTCGGGTGAAGGGACAACTTACAATGAGCAGTTCTTC. This translates into CASSGEGTTYNEQFF.

The V gene is TRBV19, the J gene TRBJ1-6, with D perhaps matching TRBD1 (5 bases). The V gene's germline CDR1 is LNHDA and CDR2 SQIVND (reference sequence). V was trimmed by 5 bases and J by 9 bases, leaving 17 bases between them. The length of the CDR3 is 15 residues. For the CDR3, the DNA is TGTGCCAGTAGTCTACAGGTTGGGGCTGGTTCACCCCTCCACTTT. Translated, it gives CASSLQVGAGSPLHF.

The rearrangement uses TRBV5-1 and TRBJ2-5, with D possibly being TRBD1 (5 bases). The CDR3 covers 14 residues. CDR1 SGHRS and CDR2 YFSETQ come from the germline V gene. V shed 0 bases and J shed 4 bases, with 10 bases lying between them. The CDR3 DNA is TGCGCCAGCAGCTTGGAGGTGGGGCGAGAGACCCAGTACTTC. This sequence encodes CASSLEVGRETQYF.

This chain links TRBV20-1 with TRBJ2-5; possibly TRBD1 for D (5 bases). CDR3 length: 13 amino acids. The V gene's germline CDR1 is DFQATT and CDR2 SNEGSKA (reference sequence). V was clipped by 4 bases and J by 7 bases, with 16 bases between them. CDR3 DNA: TGCAGTGCTACCACCCGATTAGACAGGACCCAGTACTTC. It encodes CSATTRLDRTQYF.

This chain joins TRBV29-1 and TRBJ1-1; no clear D gene. This CDR3 is 10 amino acids long. Germline V gives CDR1 SQVTM, CDR2 ANQGSEA. The V gene lost 3 bases and the J gene lost 4 bases, with 3 bases spanning the gap. CDR3 residues: CSVEGTEAFF. CDR3 nucleotide sequence: TGCAGCGTTGAGGGCACTGAAGCTTTCTTT.

J is TRBJ2-1 and V is TRBV29-1; the match to TRBD2 covers 10 bases. In germline, CDR1 is SQVTM, CDR2 ANQGSEA. This CDR3 has 12 residues. J lost 9 bases, V lost 6 bases, and 5 bases had no gene match. The CDR3 coding sequence is TGCAGCGTAGTTACTAGCGGGGTTGAGCAGTTCTTC. Its protein product is CSVVTSGVEQFF.

The chain employs TRBV18 and TRBJ2-7, with 9 bases lining up with TRBD1. Trimming cost V 4 bases and J 5 bases; bases outside gene matches: 3. The CDR3 runs 13 residues. Germline assignment: CDR1 KGHSH and CDR2 LQKENI. CDR3 DNA: TGTGCCAGCTCACAAGGGACAGGGAACGAGCAGTACTTC. Its protein product is CASSQGTGNEQYF. Full variable domain (rest looked up from reference TRBV18 and TRBJ2-7): NAGVMQNPRHLVRRRGQEARLRCSPMKGHSHVYWYRQLPEEGLKFMVYLQKENIIDESGMPKERFSAEFPKEGPSILRIQQVVRGDSAAYFCASSQGTGNEQYFGPGTRLTVT.

This chain links TRBV11-2 with TRBJ1-2; maybe TRBD1 (5 bases). Trimming cost V 5 bases and J 6 bases, with 13 bases left between them. The CDR3 totals 13 residues. Germline CDR1 SGHAT, CDR2 FQNNGV. CDR3 protein: CASSPSGGHGYTF. The CDR3 DNA is TGTGCCAGCAGCCCGTCCGGGGGTCATGGCTACACCTTC.

This chain uses TRBV6-2 or TRBV6-3 with TRBJ2-7, with a weak D call TRBD2 (5 bases). The CDR3 is made up of 14 amino acids. CDR1 is MNHEY and CDR2 is SVGEGT in the germline V gene. V dropped 6 bases and J dropped 2 bases, with 14 bases sitting between them. The CDR3 sequence: CASSYRGQAYEQYF. The CDR3 region has the DNA TGTGCCAGCAGCTATCGAGGGCAGGCCTACGAGCAGTACTTC.

This rearrangement joins TRBV29-1 to TRBJ1-2; D uncertain. Germline V gene lookup returns CDR1 SQVTM and CDR2 ANQGSEA. V shed 4 bases and J shed 8 bases, with 11 bases lying between them. This CDR3 is built from 11 residues. In DNA, the CDR3 is TGCAGCGTTGGGACCTCCCAAGGCTACACCTTC. As protein: CSVGTSQGYTF. The full variable domain, its missing parts supplied by reference TRBV29-1 and TRBJ1-2, is SAVISQKPSRDICQRGTSLTIQCQVDSQVTMMFWYRQQPGQSLTLIATANQGSEATYESGFVIDKFPISRPNLTFSTLTVSNMSPEDSSIYLCSVGTSQGYTFGSGTRLTVV.

This clonotype was seen just once. This sequence joins TRBV6-2 or TRBV6-3 and TRBJ1-1; a possible D gene is TRBD1 (6 bases). Germline CDR1 MNHEY, CDR2 SVGEGT. The V and J ends lost 7 bases and 4 bases respectively, with 13 bases between them. This CDR3 spans 13 amino acids. CDR3 coding DNA: TGTGCCAGCAAACCAACAGGGAGCACTGAAGCTTTCTTT. Encoded protein: CASKPTGSTEAFF.

A single count supports this clonotype. The rearrangement joins TRBV7-3 to TRBJ2-3, with unresolved D. The germline gives CDR1 SGHTA, CDR2 FQGTGA. V lost 3 bases, J lost 0 bases, and 4 bases lay in between. The CDR3 extends over 13 amino acids. CDR3 protein: CASSFQSTDTQYF. The CDR3 DNA follows: TGTGCCAGCAGCTTCCAAAGCACAGATACGCAGTATTTT.

This CDR3 is CASTRLAGEYNEQFF. The CDR3 nucleotides read TGTGCCAGTACTCGACTAGCGGGGGAATACAATGAGCAGTTCTTC. This sequence joins TRBV19 and TRBJ2-1; 12 nucleotides agree with TRBD2. CDR3 length: 15 residues. Germline lookup yields CDR1 LNHDA and CDR2 SQIVND (reference sequence). The V and J ends lost 7 bases and 4 bases, in that order; junction bases with no gene match: 5.

The rearrangement uses TRBV11-1 and TRBJ2-1; 8 nucleotides agree with TRBD2. With 6 bases clipped from V and 7 bases from J, the junction kept 8 bases outside the gene matches. Germline CDR1 SGHAT, CDR2 FQDESV (reference sequence). This CDR3 is 14 amino acids long. The CDR3 sequence is CASRIAGPHNEQFF. Written as DNA, the CDR3 is TGTGCCAGCAGGATAGCGGGACCGCATAATGAGCAGTTCTTC.

This CDR3 reads CSRRDIRGGREALFF. CDR3 nucleotides: TGCAGCCGCCGGGACATTCGAGGCGGGCGGGAAGCGCTGTTTTTT. The rearrangement links TRBV29-1 to TRBJ2-2; D tentatively reads TRBD1 or TRBD2 (6 bases each). CDR1 and CDR2 (germline): SQVTM, ANQGSEA. Trimming removed 8 bases from V and 13 bases from J, with 29 bases in between. The CDR3 contains 15 residues.

The chain is built from TRBV9 and TRBJ2-7; a weak D match, TRBD1 (6 bases). Per germline, CDR1 SGDLS and CDR2 YYNGEE. Trimming took 3 bases from V and 6 from J, leaving 13 bases between them. This CDR3 region has 13 residues. The CDR3 spells CASSALQGVEQYF. As DNA, the CDR3 is TGTGCCAGCAGCGCACTACAGGGTGTCGAGCAGTACTTC.

V usage is TRBV28 and J usage is TRBJ2-5; 9 bases map to TRBD1. The CDR3 runs 14 residues. Germline-derived CDR1 and CDR2 are MDHEN and SYDVKM. J lost 5 bases, V lost 11 bases, and 12 bases had no gene match. CDR3 DNA: TGTGCCGGCTCCTACCGGGACAGGGTCGAGACCCAGTACTTC. Translating gives CAGSYRDRVETQYF.

This rearrangement joins TRBV6-5 to TRBJ2-1; 12 positions agree with TRBD1. Germline loops: CDR1 MNHEY, CDR2 SVGAGI. This CDR3 has 15 residues. V shed 5 bases, J shed 6 bases, and the junction held 5 bases outside the gene matches. The CDR3 is CASSKLGQGANEQFF. The CDR3 nucleotides are TGTGCCAGCAGTAAATTGGGACAGGGGGCCAATGAGCAGTTCTTC.

The chain has TRBV20-1 and TRBJ2-3; a weak D match, TRBD2 (7 bases). From germline, CDR1 is DFQATT and CDR2 SNEGSKA (reference sequence). The V end was cut by 5 bases, the J end by 2 bases, with 17 bases between. This CDR3 contains 15 residues. The CDR3 loop is CSAPVGGPNTDTQYF. CDR3 DNA sequence: TGCAGTGCTCCCGTCGGGGGGCCTAACACAGATACGCAGTATTTT.

The gene calls are TRBV20-1 and TRBJ2-5, with 9 bases lining up with TRBD2. The CDR3 runs 14 residues. The V gene's germline CDR1 is DFQATT and CDR2 SNEGSKA (reference sequence). V gave up 6 bases and J gave up 0 bases; unmatched junction bases: 5. The CDR3 sequence: CSAGIAGDQETQYF. The CDR3 nucleotides are TGCAGTGCGGGTATAGCGGGGGACCAAGAGACCCAGTACTTC.

This clonotype was counted once. V is TRBV5-1 and J is TRBJ2-2; TRBD2 agrees at 10 bases. The germline gives CDR1 SGHRS, CDR2 YFSETQ. The CDR3 is made up of 16 amino acids. V lost 0 bases to trimming and J lost 4 bases; unmatched junction nucleotides: 3. DNA of the CDR3: TGCGCCAGCAGCTTGGACCAGCGGGAGGGCACCGGGGAGCTGTTTTTT. Protein product: CASSLDQREGTGELFF.